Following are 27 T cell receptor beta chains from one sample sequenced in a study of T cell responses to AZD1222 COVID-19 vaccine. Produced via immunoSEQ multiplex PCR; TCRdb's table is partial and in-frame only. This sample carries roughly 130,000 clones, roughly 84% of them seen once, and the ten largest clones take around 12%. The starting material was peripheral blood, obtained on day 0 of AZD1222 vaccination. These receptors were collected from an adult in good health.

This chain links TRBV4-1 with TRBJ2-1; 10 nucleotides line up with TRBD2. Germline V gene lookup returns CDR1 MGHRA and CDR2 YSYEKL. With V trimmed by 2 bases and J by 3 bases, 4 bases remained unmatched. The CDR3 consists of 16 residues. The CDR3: CASSQRTSGYYNEQFF. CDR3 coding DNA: TGCGCCAGCAGCCAAAGGACTAGCGGATACTACAATGAGCAGTTCTTC.

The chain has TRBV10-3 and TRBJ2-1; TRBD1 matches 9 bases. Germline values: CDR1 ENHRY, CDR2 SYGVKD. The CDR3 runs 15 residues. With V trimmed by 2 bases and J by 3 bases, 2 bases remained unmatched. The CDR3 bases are TGTGCCATCAGTGAGGGGACAGGGAGCTACAATGAGCAGTTCTTC. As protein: CAISEGTGSYNEQFF.

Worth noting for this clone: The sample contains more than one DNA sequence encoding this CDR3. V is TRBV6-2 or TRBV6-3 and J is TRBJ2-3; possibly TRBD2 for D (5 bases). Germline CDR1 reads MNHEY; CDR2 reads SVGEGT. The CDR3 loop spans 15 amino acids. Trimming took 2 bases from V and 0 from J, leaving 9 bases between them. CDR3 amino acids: CASSYHPGSTDTQYF. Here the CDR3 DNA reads TGTGCCAGCAGTTACCACCCGGGGAGCACAGATACGCAGTATTTT.

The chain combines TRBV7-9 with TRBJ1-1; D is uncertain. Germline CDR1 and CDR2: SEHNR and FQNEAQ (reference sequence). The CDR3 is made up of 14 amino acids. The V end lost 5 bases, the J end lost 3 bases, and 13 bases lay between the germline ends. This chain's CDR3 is CASSPLGRDTEAFF. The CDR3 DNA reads TGTGCCAGCAGCCCCTTAGGTCGGGACACTGAAGCTTTCTTT.

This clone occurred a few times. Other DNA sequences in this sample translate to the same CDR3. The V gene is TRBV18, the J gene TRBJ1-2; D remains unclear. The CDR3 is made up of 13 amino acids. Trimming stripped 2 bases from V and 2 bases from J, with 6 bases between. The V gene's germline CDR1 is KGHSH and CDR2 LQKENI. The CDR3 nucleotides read TGTGCCAGCTCACCAACCGACAACTATGGCTACACCTTC. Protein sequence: CASSPTDNYGYTF.

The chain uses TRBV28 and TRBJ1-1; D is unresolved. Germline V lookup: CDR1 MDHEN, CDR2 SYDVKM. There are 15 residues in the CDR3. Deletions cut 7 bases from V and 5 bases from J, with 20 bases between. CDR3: CASTTPGFRATEAFF. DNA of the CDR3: TGTGCCAGCACTACCCCTGGGTTTCGAGCGACTGAAGCTTTCTTT.

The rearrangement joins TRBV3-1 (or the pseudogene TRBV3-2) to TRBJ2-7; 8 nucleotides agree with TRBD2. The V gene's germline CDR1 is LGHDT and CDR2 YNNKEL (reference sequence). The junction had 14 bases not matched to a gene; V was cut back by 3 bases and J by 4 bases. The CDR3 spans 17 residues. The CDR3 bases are TGTGCCAGCAGCCAGGGGAGGTGGCGGGGGGACAATTACGAGCAGTACTTC. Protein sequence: CASSQGRWRGDNYEQYF.

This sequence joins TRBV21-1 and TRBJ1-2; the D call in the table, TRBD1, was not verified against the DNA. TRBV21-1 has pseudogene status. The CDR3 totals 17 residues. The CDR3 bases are TGTGCCAGCAGCAAAGATGAAGGGGCGTCCAAGCGCTATGGCTACACCTTC. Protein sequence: CASSKDEGASKRYGYTF.

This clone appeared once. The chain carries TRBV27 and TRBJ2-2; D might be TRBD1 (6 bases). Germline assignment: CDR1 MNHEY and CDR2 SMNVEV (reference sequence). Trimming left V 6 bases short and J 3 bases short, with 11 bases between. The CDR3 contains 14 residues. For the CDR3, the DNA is TGTGCCAGCAGGACCGGGACATACACCGGGGAGCTGTTTTTT. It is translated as CASRTGTYTGELFF.

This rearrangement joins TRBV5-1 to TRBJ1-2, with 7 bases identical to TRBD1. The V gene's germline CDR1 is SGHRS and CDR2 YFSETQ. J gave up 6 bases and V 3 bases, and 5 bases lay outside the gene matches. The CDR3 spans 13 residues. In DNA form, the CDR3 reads TGCGCCAGCAGCTCTACAGGGGCTGATGGCTACACCTTC. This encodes CASSSTGADGYTF.

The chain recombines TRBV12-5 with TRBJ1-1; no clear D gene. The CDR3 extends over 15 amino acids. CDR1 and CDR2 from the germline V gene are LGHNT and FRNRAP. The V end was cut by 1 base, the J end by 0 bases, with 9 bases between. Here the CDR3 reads CASGLGISMNTEAFF. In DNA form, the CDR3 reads TGTGCTAGTGGTTTGGGAATATCCATGAACACTGAAGCTTTCTTT.

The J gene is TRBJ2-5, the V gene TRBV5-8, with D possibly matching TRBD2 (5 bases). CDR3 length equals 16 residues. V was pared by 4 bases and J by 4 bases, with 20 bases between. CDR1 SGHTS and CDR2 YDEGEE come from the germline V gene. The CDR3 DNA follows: TGTGCCAGCAGCCCCGGAAGGCGGGTTGTAACAGAGACCCAGTACTTC. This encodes CASSPGRRVVTETQYF.

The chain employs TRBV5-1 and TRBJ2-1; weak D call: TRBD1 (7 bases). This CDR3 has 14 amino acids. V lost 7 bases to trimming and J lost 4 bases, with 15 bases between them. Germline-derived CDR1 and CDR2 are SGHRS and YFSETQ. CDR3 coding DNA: TGCGCCAGCGGACGCGGGACAGAGTACAATGAGCAGTTCTTC. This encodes CASGRGTEYNEQFF.

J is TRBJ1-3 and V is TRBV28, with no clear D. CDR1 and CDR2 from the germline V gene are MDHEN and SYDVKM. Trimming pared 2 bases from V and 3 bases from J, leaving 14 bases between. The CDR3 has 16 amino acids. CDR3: CASSLPPREDGNTIYF. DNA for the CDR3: TGTGCCAGCAGTTTACCCCCCCGGGAAGATGGAAACACCATATATTTT.

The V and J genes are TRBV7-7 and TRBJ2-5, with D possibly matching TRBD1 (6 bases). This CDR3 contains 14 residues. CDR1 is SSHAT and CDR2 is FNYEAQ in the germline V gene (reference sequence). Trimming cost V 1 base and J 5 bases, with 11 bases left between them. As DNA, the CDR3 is TGTGCCAGCAGCTTAGTAGGGGGACCGGAGACCCAGTACTTC. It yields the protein CASSLVGGPETQYF.

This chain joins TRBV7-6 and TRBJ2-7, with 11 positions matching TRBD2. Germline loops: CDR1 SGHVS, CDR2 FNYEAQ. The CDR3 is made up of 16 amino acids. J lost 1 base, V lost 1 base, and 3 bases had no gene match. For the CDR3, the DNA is TGTGCCAGCAGCTTAGAAGCTAGCGGGGGGTCCTACGAGCAGTACTTC. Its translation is CASSLEASGGSYEQYF. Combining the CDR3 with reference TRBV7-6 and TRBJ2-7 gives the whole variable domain GAGVSQSPRYKVTKRGQDVALRCDPISGHVSLYWYRQALGQGPEFLTYFNYEAQQDKSGLPNDRFSAERPEGSISTLTIQRTEQRDSAMYRCASSLEASGGSYEQYFGPGTRLTVT.

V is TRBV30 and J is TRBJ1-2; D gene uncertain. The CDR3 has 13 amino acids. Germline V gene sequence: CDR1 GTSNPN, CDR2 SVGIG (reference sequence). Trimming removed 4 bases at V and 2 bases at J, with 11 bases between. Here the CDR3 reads CAWILIPNYGYTF. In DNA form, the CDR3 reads TGTGCCTGGATCCTCATTCCGAACTATGGCTACACCTTC.

The CDR3 sequence is CASSLGTSYNEQFF. CDR3 coding DNA: TGTGCCAGCAGCTTAGGGACGTCCTACAATGAGCAGTTCTTC. V and J are TRBV7-2 and TRBJ2-1; D gene uncertain. Looked up from germline, CDR1 is SGHTA and CDR2 is FQGNSA. This CDR3 contains 14 residues. Trimming shortened V by 1 base and J by 1 base, and 5 bases separated the two germline ends.

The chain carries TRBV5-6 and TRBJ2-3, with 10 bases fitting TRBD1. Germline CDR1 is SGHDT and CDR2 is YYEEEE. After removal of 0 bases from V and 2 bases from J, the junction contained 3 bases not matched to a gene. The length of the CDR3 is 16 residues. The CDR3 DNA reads TGTGCCAGCAGCTTGGGGGGACAGGGGTTCACAGATACGCAGTATTTT. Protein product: CASSLGGQGFTDTQYF. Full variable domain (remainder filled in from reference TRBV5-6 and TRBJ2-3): DAGVTQSPTHLIKTRGQQVTLRCSPKSGHDTVSWYQQALGQGPQFIFQYYEEEERQRGNFPDRFSGHQFPNYSSELNVNALLLGDSALYLCASSLGGQGFTDTQYFGPGTRLTVL.

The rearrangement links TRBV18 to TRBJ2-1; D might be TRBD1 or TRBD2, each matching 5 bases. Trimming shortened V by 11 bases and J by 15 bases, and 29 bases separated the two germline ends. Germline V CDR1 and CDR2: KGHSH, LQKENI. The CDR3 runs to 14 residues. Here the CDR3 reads CASTRAPEGVGPFF. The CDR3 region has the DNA TGTGCCTCAACTAGAGCCCCCGAAGGAGTGGGGCCGTTCTTC.

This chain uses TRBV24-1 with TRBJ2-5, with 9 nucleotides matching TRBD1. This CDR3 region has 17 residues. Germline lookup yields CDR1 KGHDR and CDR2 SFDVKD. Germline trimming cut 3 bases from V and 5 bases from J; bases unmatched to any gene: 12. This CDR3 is CATSDPGTGLGSETQYF. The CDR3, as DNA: TGTGCCACCAGTGATCCCGGGACAGGGTTAGGGTCGGAGACCCAGTACTTC.

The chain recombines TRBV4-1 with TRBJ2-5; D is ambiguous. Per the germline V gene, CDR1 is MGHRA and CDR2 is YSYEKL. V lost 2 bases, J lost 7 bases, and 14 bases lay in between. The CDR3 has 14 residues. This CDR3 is CASSQYLRGGTQYF. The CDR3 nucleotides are TGCGCCAGCAGCCAATACCTCCGAGGCGGGACCCAGTACTTC.

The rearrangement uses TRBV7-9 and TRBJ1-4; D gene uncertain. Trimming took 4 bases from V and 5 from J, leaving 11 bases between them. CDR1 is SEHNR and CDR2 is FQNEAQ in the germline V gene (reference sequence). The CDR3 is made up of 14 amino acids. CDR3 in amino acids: CASSSQADNEKLFF. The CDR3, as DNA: TGTGCCAGCAGCTCCCAGGCAGACAATGAAAAACTGTTTTTT.

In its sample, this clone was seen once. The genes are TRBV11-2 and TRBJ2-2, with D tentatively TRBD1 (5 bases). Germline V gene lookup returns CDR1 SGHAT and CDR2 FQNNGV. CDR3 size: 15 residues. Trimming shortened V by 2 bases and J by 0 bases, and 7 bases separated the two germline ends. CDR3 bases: TGTGCCAGCAGCTTACAGGGTGCGAACACCGGGGAGCTGTTTTTT. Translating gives CASSLQGANTGELFF.

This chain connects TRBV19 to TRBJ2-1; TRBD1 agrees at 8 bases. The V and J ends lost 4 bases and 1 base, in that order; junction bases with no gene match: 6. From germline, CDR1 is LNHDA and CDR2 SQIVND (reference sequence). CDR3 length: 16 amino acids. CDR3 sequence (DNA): TGTGCCAGTAGTAGGGGACAGGCCCTTTCCTACAATGAGCAGTTCTTC. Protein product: CASSRGQALSYNEQFF.

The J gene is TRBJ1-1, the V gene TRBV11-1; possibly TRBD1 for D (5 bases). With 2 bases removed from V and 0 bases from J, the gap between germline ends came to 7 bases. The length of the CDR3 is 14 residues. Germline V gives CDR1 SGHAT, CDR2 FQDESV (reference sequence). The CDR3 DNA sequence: TGTGCCAGCAGCTTACGGGGGTTGAACACTGAAGCTTTCTTT. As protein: CASSLRGLNTEAFF.

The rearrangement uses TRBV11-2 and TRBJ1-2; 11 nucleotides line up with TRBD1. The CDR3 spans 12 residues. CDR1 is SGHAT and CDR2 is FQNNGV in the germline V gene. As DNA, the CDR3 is TGTGCATCGGGACAGGGGGTGGCTGGCTACACCTTC. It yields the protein CASGQGVAGYTF. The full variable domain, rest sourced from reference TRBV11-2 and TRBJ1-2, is EAGVAQSPRYKIIEKRQSVAFWCNPISGHATLYWYQQILGQGPKLLIQFQNNGVVDDSQLPKDRFSAERLKGVDSTLKIQPAKLEDSAVYLCASGQGVAGYTFGSGTRLTVV.